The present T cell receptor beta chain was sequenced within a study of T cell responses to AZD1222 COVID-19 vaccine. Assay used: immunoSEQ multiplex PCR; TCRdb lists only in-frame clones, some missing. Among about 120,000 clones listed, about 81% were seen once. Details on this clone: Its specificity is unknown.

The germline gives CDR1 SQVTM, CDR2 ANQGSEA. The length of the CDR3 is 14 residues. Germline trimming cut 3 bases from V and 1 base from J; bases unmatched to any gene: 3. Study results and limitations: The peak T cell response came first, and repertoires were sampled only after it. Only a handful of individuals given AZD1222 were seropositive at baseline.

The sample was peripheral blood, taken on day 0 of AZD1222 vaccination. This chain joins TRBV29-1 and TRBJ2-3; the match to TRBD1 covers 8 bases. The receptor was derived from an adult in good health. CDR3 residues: CSVDRGLGTDTQYF. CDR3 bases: TGCAGCGTTGACAGGGGGCTGGGCACAGATACGCAGTATTTT.